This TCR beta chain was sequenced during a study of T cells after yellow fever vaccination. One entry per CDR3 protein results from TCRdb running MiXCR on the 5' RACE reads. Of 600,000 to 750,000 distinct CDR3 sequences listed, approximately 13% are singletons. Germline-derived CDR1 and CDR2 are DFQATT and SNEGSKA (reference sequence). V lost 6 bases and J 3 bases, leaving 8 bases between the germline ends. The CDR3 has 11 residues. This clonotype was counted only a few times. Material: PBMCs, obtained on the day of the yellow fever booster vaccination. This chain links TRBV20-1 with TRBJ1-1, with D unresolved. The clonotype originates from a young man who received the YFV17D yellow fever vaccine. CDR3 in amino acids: CSAWLDTEAFF. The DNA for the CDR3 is TGCAGTGCATGGCTGGACACTGAAGCTTTCTTT.